The source of this T cell receptor beta chain is a study of blood T cell repertoires in COVID-19. Using immunoSEQ multiplex PCR, the repertoire was profiled, and TCRdb retains in-frame clones only, with some absent. This sample yields about 300,000 clones, of which nearly 90% are seen a single time; 1.8% belongs to the top ten. This CDR3 region has 13 residues. Looked up from germline, CDR1 is SNHLY and CDR2 is FYNNEI. Trimming cost V 8 bases and J 5 bases; bases outside gene matches: 8. The clonotype comes from a woman aged 25 to 45 with COVID-19, enrolled during active disease. The chain employs TRBV2 and TRBJ1-2, with 7 bases lining up with TRBD1. Source material: peripheral blood. The CDR3 nucleotides are TGTGCCAGCGGAGGACAGGAGAAGTATGGCTACACCTTC. Translated: CASGGQEKYGYTF.